Listed below are T cell receptor beta chains from one sample, sequenced in a study of T cell changes during pregnancy in multiple sclerosis. Assay: immunoSEQ multiplex PCR; the TCRdb copy retains only in-frame clones and omits some. This table holds approximately 70,000 clones, around nine tenths found once. This specimen consisted of peripheral blood, obtained in the third trimester of pregnancy. All receptors come from a female donor with multiple sclerosis, enrolled in a pregnancy study. CDR3s include the opening cysteine and the closing phenylalanine or tryptophan.

CASSKKTSGRGDNEQFF	TRBV19	TRBJ2-1
CASTRGGGRWADTQYF	TRBV6-6	TRBJ2-3
CALGRYRADTQYF	TRBV7-2	TRBJ2-3
CASSLITGDGQPQHF	TRBV5-1	TRBJ1-5
CASRGRNSNQPQHF	TRBV19	TRBJ1-5
CASSQWRQGPAGDEQFF	TRBV2	TRBJ2-1
CASSNPRLAPKVADTQYF	TRBV21-1	TRBJ2-3
CASTYLGEVGELFF	TRBV11-2	TRBJ2-2
CASSPTGGEGYTF	TRBV5-1	TRBJ1-2
CASSPGRLAGPYEQYF	TRBV11-3	TRBJ2-7
CASSLRGTGYTF	TRBV27	TRBJ1-2
CASSLGPGLAAYEQYF	TRBV7-9	TRBJ2-7
CASSLAPDRGQGGNQPQHF	TRBV11-3	TRBJ1-5
CASSLLAGGSYNEQFF	TRBV5-1	TRBJ2-1
CASVGSGTASTDTQYF	TRBV28	TRBJ2-3
CASSPQGALTEAFF	TRBV5-1	TRBJ1-1
CASSLSPGNSYEQYF	TRBV5-1	TRBJ2-7
CASSSTSGRTYQETQYF	TRBV5-4	TRBJ2-5
CASSEAGTRNNEQFF	TRBV2	TRBJ2-1
CASSNDPRDRAYGYTF	TRBV21-1	TRBJ1-2
CASSLIGQGTEAFF	TRBV28	TRBJ1-1
CASSLAGPGSTDTQYF	TRBV7-2	TRBJ2-3
CAWTDGQGAQDEQFF	TRBV30	TRBJ2-1
CASSYDGQQTQYF	TRBV27	TRBJ2-5
CASSLGASGSAGELFF	TRBV7-3	TRBJ2-2
CASSLGRGDYEQYF	TRBV4-2	TRBJ2-7
CASLGLGGRRYEQFF	TRBV25-1	TRBJ2-1
CASKGGGRGYTF	TRBV6-5	TRBJ1-2
CASSRPGQGAKNIQYF	TRBV4-1	TRBJ2-4
CASSESGTWGGAFF	TRBV10-2	TRBJ1-1
CASSELGDTEAFF	TRBV6-1	TRBJ1-1
CASSLASGTGQYEQYF	TRBV7-2	TRBJ2-7
CASSAALITGEQFF	TRBV5-6	TRBJ2-1
CASSLDLAGSGGRAYEQYF	TRBV5-1	TRBJ2-7
CASSLAAGTGYSPLHF	TRBV7-8	TRBJ1-6